What follows describes a single TCR beta chain. The sample originates from a study of shared T cell receptors in the human thymus. TCRdb's copy holds only in-frame clones and misses some; the assay was immunoSEQ multiplex PCR. In the table there are around 730,000 clones, approximately 85% of which are singletons. There are 13 residues in the CDR3. CDR1 and CDR2 from the germline V gene are KGHSH and LQKENI. Between the trimmed V and J ends, which lost 4 bases and 1 base, there was a span of 7 bases. The same data also went into a second study, on human thymus T cells.

V gene TRBV18 combines with J gene TRBJ1-1, with a possible D match to TRBD1 (5 bases). The clonotype comes from a girl in the first two years of life with a congenital heart defect. Source material: thymocytes. The CDR3 coding sequence is TGTGCCAGCTCACTCACAGGGAACACTGAAGCTTTCTTT. This translates into CASSLTGNTEAFF.